The clone carrying this TCR beta chain is a singleton in its sample. Antigen specificity is unknown. The sample comes from a study of OX40 agonist ivuxolimab in advanced cancers. Across the whole study: Three patients responded partially, comprising one with hepatocellular carcinoma and two with cutaneous melanoma.

Prior autoimmune disease or systemic immunosuppression barred patients. Between the trimmed V and J ends, which lost 4 bases and 10 bases, there was a span of 20 bases. The CDR3 loop spans 16 amino acids. Germline V gene sequence: CDR1 MNHEY, CDR2 SVGAGI. General study points: Researchers report that CD8+ T cells had, on average, more expanded clones than CD4+.

The assay was immunoSEQ multiplex PCR, and TCRdb's table has in-frame clones only and misses some. Here the sample spans around 37,000 clones, 81% being singletons. The starting material was CD4+ or CD8+ T cells sorted from blood, obtained in a trial of the OX40 agonist ivuxolimab. The origin of this receptor is an adult with an advanced solid tumor such as melanoma, head and neck, liver or kidney cancer. The chain recombines TRBV6-5 with TRBJ1-6; possibly TRBD1 for D (5 bases). In DNA form, the CDR3 reads TGTGCCAGCAGTTTGTATACGGAGGGGTTCGGGTCACCCCTCCACTTT. It translates to CASSLYTEGFGSPLHF.